A selection of T cell receptor beta chains follows, all from one sample in a study of siplizumab effects on memory and regulatory T cells. Produced via immunoSEQ multiplex PCR; TCRdb's table is partial and in-frame only. The repertoire holds about 75,000 clones, with 85% to 95% as singletons. Sample: CD8+ T cells sorted from blood. All receptors come from a human donor in good health. Each CDR3 is given with its conserved first and last residue. The D gene is left open where the match is weak. Size values are once, few and many counts, or a class for expanded clones, and some rows have none.

TRBJ2-3,TRBV6-4,NA,NA,TGTGCCAGCAGTCCGGGCCCTACAGATACGCAGTATTTT,CASSPGPTDTQYF
TRBJ2-1,TRBV30,TRBD2,once,TGTGCCTGGAGTCCCGGGACTAGCGTACACAATGAGCAGTTCTTC,CAWSPGTSVHNEQFF
TRBJ1-1,TRBV6-6,NA,NA,TGTGCCAGCAGTTCTGGGGGGACTGAAGCTTTCTTT,CASSSGGTEAFF
TRBJ1-1,TRBV6-6,NA,NA,TGTGCCAGCAGTTTAACAGCGAACACTGAAGCTTTCTTT,CASSLTANTEAFF
TRBJ2-3,TRBV6-4,NA,once,TGTGCCAGCAGTGACTCCCTTATACGGGGCCTGGATACGCAGTATTTT,CASSDSLIRGLDTQYF
TRBJ1-5,TRBV27,NA,NA,TGTGCCAGCAGTTTAGTGGCAGGGGGCAATCAGCCCCAGCATTTT,CASSLVAGGNQPQHF
TRBJ1-1,TRBV4-1,TRBD1,once,TGCGCCAGCAGCCCGGGACAGATGAACACTGAAGCTTTCTTT,CASSPGQMNTEAFF
TRBJ2-5,TRBV5-1,TRBD2,NA,TGCGCCAGCAGCTTGAAGACTAGCGGGGGCCGGGGTCGAGAGACCCAGTACTTC,CASSLKTSGGRGRETQYF
TRBJ2-7,TRBV19,NA,NA,TGTGCCAGTAGTACGAGCGGCGACTCCTACGAGCAGTACTTC,CASSTSGDSYEQYF
TRBJ2-4,TRBV6-1,NA,NA,TGTGCCAGCAGTGCGTCCGGGACGGAAAACATTCAGTACTTC,CASSASGTENIQYF
TRBJ2-4,TRBV2,TRBD2,NA,TGTGCCAGCAGGGGAGGGACTAGCGGGGGGAACATTCAGTACTTC,CASRGGTSGGNIQYF
TRBJ2-7,TRBV15,NA,NA,TGTGCCACCAGCAGAGGTTGGGGTGACGAGCAGTACTTC,CATSRGWGDEQYF
TRBJ1-2,TRBV7-9,NA,NA,TGTGCCAGCAGCTCCCTCCGGGACACCTCTAACTATGGCTACACCTTC,CASSSLRDTSNYGYTF
TRBJ2-1,TRBV9,NA,NA,TGTGCCAGCAGCGTAGGGCAGGATGCCTACAATGAGCAGTTCTTC,CASSVGQDAYNEQFF
TRBJ2-3,TRBV5-1,TRBD2,NA,TGCGCCAGCAGCCTTAGCGGGTGGGGGAGCACAGATACGCAGTATTTT,CASSLSGWGSTDTQYF
TRBJ2-7,TRBV5-5,TRBD1,NA,TGTGCCAGCAGAACAGGGGATTCCTACGAGCAGTACTTC,CASRTGDSYEQYF
TRBJ1-1,TRBV9,TRBD1,NA,TGTGCCAGCAGCCCTCAGGGGGCTGAAGCTTTCTTT,CASSPQGAEAFF
TRBJ2-7,TRBV6-5,NA,NA,TGTGCCAGCAGCCACGCCGGGACAAAGGCCTACGAGCAGTACTTC,CASSHAGTKAYEQYF
TRBJ1-1,TRBV5-5,NA,NA,TGTGCCGGACATGGGGCGGACACTGAAGCTTTCTTT,CAGHGADTEAFF
TRBJ1-5,TRBV27,NA,once,TGTGCCAGCAGTTCACAGGGACTTGGGAGTCAGCCCCAGCATTTT,CASSSQGLGSQPQHF
TRBJ1-4,TRBV4-1,TRBD1,NA,TGCGCCAGCAGCCAAGATCCGGGACAGGGGGCCTTTAATGAAAAACTGTTTTTT,CASSQDPGQGAFNEKLFF
TRBJ1-1,TRBV6-5,NA,NA,TGTGCCAGCAGCCTAGGGGGGAAGGGGGAAGCTTTCTTT,CASSLGGKGEAFF
TRBJ2-6,TRBV29-1,NA,NA,TGCAGCGTCGGTCAGGGGGGACCTGGGGCCAACGTCCTGACTTTC,CSVGQGGPGANVLTF
TRBJ2-1,TRBV7-9,NA,NA,TGTGCCAGCATCCTACAGTACAATGAGCAGTTCTTC,CASILQYNEQFF
TRBJ2-1,TRBV11-2,TRBD2,NA,TGTGCCAGCAGTTTCGAGGCGGGGGGCAATGAGCAGTTCTTC,CASSFEAGGNEQFF
TRBJ1-4,TRBV9,NA,NA,TGTGCCAGCAGCGCCGAGGGGGGCTTTAGGGAAAAACTGTTTTTT,CASSAEGGFREKLFF
TRBJ2-1,TRBV27,NA,NA,TGTGCCACCATCCCCCGGGACGGGATCAACAATGAGCAGTTCTTC,CATIPRDGINNEQFF
TRBJ2-3,TRBV9,NA,NA,TGTGCCAGCAGCGTAGCGGGGGGCGGAGGCACAGATACGCAGTATTTT,CASSVAGGGGTDTQYF
TRBJ2-3,TRBV9,TRBD2,NA,TGTGCCAGCAGTTCCAACCCGGGACTAGGCCCAGATACGCAGTATTTT,CASSSNPGLGPDTQYF
TRBJ2-3,TRBV5-4,TRBD2,NA,TGTGCCAGCAGCTGGACTAGCGGCACAGATACGCAGTATTTT,CASSWTSGTDTQYF
TRBJ2-3,TRBV11-2,TRBD2,NA,TGTGCCAGCAGCTCGGGACTAGCGGGGGGATCTGATACGCAGTATTTT,CASSSGLAGGSDTQYF
TRBJ2-7,TRBV10-2,TRBD2,NA,TGCGCCAGTAGCGGGTCCGAGCAGTACTTC,CASSGSEQYF
TRBJ2-2,TRBV7-9,TRBD1,once,TGTGCCAGCAGCTTGGGACAGGGGATCGGGGAGCTGTTTTTT,CASSLGQGIGELFF
TRBJ2-7,TRBV27,TRBD1,NA,TGTGCCAGCAGCCCTACAGGGGGCTACGAGCAGTACTTC,CASSPTGGYEQYF
TRBJ1-6,TRBV5-5,NA,NA,TGTGCCAGCAGCTTGTCGGGGCAGGGGATGGCACCCCTCCACTTT,CASSLSGQGMAPLHF
TRBJ1-1,TRBV27,TRBD1,NA,TGTGCCAGCAGCCCGATTACCGGGACAGTAATGACTGAAGCTTTCTTT,CASSPITGTVMTEAFF
TRBJ2-1,TRBV14,TRBD2,NA,TGTGCCAGCAGCCATGGGCCAAGAGGAGCGGGGGAATACAATGAGCAGTTCTTC,CASSHGPRGAGEYNEQFF
TRBJ2-7,TRBV28,TRBD1,NA,TGTGCCAGCAGTTTATCCGGGGACAGTTCCTACGAGCAGTACTTC,CASSLSGDSSYEQYF
TRBJ2-1,TRBV7-9,NA,NA,TGTGCCAGCAGCTTAGAGATGGGAGTGACCTACAATGAGCAGTTCTTC,CASSLEMGVTYNEQFF
TRBJ1-1,TRBV11-3,NA,once,TGTGCCAGCAGCTTCGGGGGTGGCACTGAAGCTTTCTTT,CASSFGGGTEAFF
TRBJ1-1,TRBV4-3,TRBD1,NA,TGCGCCAGCAGCCAAGAGGGACTAGGAGGGGGCAGGAGGAACACTGAAGCTTTCTTT,CASSQEGLGGGRRNTEAFF
TRBJ2-7,TRBV27,NA,NA,TGTGCCAGCAGTTTAGCGGGCCCGAGCTCCTACGAGCAGTACTTC,CASSLAGPSSYEQYF
TRBJ1-1,TRBV2,TRBD1,NA,TGTGCCAGCACCTTGGACAGGGGCACTGAAGCTTTCTTT,CASTLDRGTEAFF
TRBJ1-2,TRBV6-5,TRBD1,NA,TGTGCCAGCAGCCGACAGGGGGGAATGGATGGCTACACCTTC,CASSRQGGMDGYTF
TRBJ1-3,TRBV2,NA,NA,TGTGCCAGCGGCGGGGATTCTGGAAACACCATATATTTT,CASGGDSGNTIYF
TRBJ2-7,TRBV9,TRBD1,NA,TGTGCCAGCAGCGTATCAGGGGGCTACGAGCAGTACTTC,CASSVSGGYEQYF
TRBJ2-7,TRBV9,NA,NA,TGTGCCAGCAGCGCGGGAATTTCCTACGAGCAGTACTTC,CASSAGISYEQYF
TRBJ2-5,TRBV7-9,NA,NA,TGTGCCAGCAGCTTTCAAATTGAGCCCCAAGAGACCCAGTACTTC,CASSFQIEPQETQYF
TRBJ1-2,TRBV27,TRBD1,once,TGTGCCAGCAGATTTACAGGGGGCGACTATGGCTACACCTTC,CASRFTGGDYGYTF
TRBJ2-1,TRBV4-2,NA,NA,TGTGCCAGCAGCCAAGGTCCGGGGGCGTTTGAGCAGTTCTTC,CASSQGPGAFEQFF
TRBJ2-3,TRBV7-8,NA,NA,TGTGCCAGCAGCAAACAGGTATCCACAGATACGCAGTATTTT,CASSKQVSTDTQYF
TRBJ1-3,TRBV19,NA,NA,TGTGCCACCCACGGGGGGCCCACTGGAAACACCATATATTTT,CATHGGPTGNTIYF
TRBJ1-5,TRBV6-5,NA,NA,TGTGCCAGCAGTTACTCAGGGGGGCTGCAGCCCCAGCATTTT,CASSYSGGLQPQHF
TRBJ2-3,TRBV6-6,NA,NA,TGTGCCAGCTTCGCGGCAGATACGCAGTATTTT,CASFAADTQYF